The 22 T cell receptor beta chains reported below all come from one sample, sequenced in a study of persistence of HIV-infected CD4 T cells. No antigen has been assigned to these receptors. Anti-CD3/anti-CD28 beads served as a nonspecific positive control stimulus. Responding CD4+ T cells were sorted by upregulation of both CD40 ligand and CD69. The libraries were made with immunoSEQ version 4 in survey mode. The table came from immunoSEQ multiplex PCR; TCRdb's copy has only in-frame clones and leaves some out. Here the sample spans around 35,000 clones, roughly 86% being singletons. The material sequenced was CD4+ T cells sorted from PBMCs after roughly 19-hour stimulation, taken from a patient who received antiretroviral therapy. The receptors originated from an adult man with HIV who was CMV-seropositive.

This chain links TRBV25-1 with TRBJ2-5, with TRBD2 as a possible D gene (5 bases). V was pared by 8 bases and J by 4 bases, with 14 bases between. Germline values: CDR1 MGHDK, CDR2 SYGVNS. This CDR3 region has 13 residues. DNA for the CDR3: TGTGCCAGCGGCTCTTCTCGGGGAGAGACCCAGTACTTC. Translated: CASGSSRGETQYF.

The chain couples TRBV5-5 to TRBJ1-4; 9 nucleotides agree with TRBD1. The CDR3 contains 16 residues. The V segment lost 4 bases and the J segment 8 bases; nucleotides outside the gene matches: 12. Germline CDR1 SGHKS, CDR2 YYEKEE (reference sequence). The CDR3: CASSASPGQGTEKLFF. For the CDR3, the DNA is TGTGCCAGCAGCGCGAGCCCGGGACAGGGTACGGAAAAACTGTTTTTT.

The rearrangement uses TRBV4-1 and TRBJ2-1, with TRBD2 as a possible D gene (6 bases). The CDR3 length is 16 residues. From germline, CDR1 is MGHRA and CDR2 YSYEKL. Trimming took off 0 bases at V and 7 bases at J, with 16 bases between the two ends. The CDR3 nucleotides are TGCGCCAGCAGCCAAGATTTTGGGGGAGGTAGGAATGAGCAGTTCTTC. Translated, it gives CASSQDFGGGRNEQFF.

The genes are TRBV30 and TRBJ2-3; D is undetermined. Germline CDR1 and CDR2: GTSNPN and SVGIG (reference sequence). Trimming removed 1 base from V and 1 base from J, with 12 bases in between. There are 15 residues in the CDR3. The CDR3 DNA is TGTGCCTGGAGTGAGGGCCGCATGGGCACAGATACGCAGTATTTT. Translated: CAWSEGRMGTDTQYF.

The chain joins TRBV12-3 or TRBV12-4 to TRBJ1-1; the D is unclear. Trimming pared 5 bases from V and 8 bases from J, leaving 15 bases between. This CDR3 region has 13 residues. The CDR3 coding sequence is TGTGCCAGCAGTCGCCGACTGATAGAAGAAGCTTTCTTT. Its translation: CASSRRLIEEAFF.

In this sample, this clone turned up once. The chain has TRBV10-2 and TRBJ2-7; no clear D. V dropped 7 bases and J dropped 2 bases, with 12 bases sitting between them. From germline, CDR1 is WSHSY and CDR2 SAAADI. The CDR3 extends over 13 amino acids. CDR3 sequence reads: CASTRTPTYEQYF. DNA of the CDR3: TGCGCCAGCACGCGGACGCCAACCTACGAGCAGTACTTC.

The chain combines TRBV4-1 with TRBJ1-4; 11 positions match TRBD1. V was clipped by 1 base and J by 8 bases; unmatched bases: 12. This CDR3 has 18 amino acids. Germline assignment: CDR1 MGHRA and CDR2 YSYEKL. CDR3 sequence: CASSQAGTGGHWGEKLFF. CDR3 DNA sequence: TGCGCCAGCAGCCAAGCCGGGACAGGGGGACACTGGGGGGAAAAACTGTTTTTT.

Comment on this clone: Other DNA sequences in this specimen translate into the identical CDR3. The CDR3 spells CASSHPNTEAFF. The CDR3 nucleotides are TGTGCCAGCAGCCATCCGAACACTGAAGCTTTCTTT. The J gene is TRBJ1-1, the V gene TRBV3-1 (or the pseudogene TRBV3-2); the D is unclear. Germline V gene data show CDR1 as LGHDT and CDR2 as YNNKEL (reference sequence). The CDR3 runs to 12 residues. Trimming removed 3 bases at V and 1 base at J, with 3 bases between.

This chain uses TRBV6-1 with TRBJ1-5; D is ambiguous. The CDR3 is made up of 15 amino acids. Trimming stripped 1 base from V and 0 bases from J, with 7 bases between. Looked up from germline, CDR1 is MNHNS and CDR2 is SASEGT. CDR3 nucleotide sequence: TGTGCCAGCAGTGAAGTAGGTTATAGCAATCAGCCCCAGCATTTT. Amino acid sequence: CASSEVGYSNQPQHF.

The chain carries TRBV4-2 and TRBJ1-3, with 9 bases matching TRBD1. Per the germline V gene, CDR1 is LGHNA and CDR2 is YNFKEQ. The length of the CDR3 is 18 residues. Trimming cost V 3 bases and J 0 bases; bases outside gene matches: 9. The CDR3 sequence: CASSQASGTGSSGNTIYF. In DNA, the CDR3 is TGTGCCAGCAGCCAGGCATCCGGGACAGGGAGCTCTGGAAACACCATATATTTT.

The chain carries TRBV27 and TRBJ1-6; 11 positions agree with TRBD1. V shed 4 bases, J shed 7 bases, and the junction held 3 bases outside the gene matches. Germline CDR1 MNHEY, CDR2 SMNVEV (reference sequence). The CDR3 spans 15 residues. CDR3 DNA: TGTGCCAGCAGTTCGGACAGGGGGCTAAATTCACCCCTCCACTTT. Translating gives CASSSDRGLNSPLHF.

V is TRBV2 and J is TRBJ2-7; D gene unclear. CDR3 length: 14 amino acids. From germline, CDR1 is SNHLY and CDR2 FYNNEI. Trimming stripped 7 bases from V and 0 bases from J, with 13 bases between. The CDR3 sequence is CASKETGSSYEQYF. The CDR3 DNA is TGTGCCAGCAAAGAGACGGGTAGCTCCTACGAGCAGTACTTC.

The CDR3, as DNA: TGTGCCAGCAGCGTCACTAGCGGGATGAGCACAGATACGCAGTATTTT. Translated: CASSVTSGMSTDTQYF. The chain uses TRBV9 and TRBJ2-3, with 10 bases matching TRBD2. The junction had 3 bases not matched to a gene; V was cut back by 2 bases and J by 0 bases. In germline, CDR1 is SGDLS, CDR2 YYNGEE. The CDR3 runs to 16 residues.

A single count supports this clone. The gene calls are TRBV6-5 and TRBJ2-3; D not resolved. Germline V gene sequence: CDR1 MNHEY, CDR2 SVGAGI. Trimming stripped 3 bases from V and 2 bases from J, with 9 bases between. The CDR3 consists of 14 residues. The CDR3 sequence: CASSYRAHTDTQYF. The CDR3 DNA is TGTGCCAGCAGTTATAGGGCCCACACAGATACGCAGTATTTT.

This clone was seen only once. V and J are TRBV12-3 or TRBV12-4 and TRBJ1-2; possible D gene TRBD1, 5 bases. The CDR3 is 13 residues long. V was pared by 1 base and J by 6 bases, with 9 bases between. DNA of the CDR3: TGTGCCAGCAGTTTAGGCAGGGTGAATGGCTACACCTTC. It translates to CASSLGRVNGYTF.

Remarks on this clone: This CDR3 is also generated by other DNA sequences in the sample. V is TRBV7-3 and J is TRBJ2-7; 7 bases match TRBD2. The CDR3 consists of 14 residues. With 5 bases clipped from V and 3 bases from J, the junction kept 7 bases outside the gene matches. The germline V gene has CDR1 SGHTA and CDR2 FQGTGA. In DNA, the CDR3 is TGTGCCAGCAGCCTCAACCCGGGGGGCTACGAGCAGTACTTC. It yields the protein CASSLNPGGYEQYF.

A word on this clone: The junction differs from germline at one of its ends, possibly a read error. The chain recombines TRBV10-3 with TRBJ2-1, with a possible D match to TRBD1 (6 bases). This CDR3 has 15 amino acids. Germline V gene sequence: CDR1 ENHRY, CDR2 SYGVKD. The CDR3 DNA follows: TGTGCCATCAGTGAGTCGAGTTCTGGGACAAGGATCGGGATCTTC. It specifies CAISESSSGTRIGIF.

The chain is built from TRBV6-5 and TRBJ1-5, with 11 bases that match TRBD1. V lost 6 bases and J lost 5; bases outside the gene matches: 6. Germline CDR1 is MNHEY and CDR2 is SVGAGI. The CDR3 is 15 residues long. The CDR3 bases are TGTGCCAGCAGGATGGGACAGGGGGTTCATCAGCCCCAGCATTTT. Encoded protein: CASRMGQGVHQPQHF.

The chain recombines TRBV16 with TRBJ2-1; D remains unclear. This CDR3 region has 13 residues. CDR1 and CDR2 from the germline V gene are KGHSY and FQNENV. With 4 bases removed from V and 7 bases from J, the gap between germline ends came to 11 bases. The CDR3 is CASSPPVGNEQFF. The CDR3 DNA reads TGTGCCAGCAGCCCTCCGGTCGGGAATGAGCAGTTCTTC.

CDR3 sequence: CASSFEGPYEQYF. The CDR3 DNA reads TGTGCCAGCAGTTTTGAGGGCCCCTACGAGCAGTACTTC. The rearrangement links TRBV27 to TRBJ2-7, with D maybe TRBD2 (5 bases). V lost 3 bases and J lost 2, with 8 bases in between. The CDR3 loop spans 13 amino acids. CDR1 and CDR2 (germline): MNHEY, SMNVEV (reference sequence).

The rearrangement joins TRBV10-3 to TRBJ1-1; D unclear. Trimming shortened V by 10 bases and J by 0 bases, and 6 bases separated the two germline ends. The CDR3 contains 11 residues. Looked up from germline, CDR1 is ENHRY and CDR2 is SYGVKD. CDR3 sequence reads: CATAMNTEAFF. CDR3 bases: TGTGCCACTGCAATGAACACTGAAGCTTTCTTT.

CDR3 sequence reads: CATSDKGQHNTGELFF. In nucleotides, the CDR3 is TGTGCCACCAGTGATAAGGGACAGCATAACACCGGGGAGCTGTTTTTT. The rearrangement uses TRBV24-1 and TRBJ2-2; 7 nucleotides agree with TRBD1. The V gene end was trimmed by 3 bases and the J gene end by 2 bases; junction bases not matched to a gene: 5. Germline loops: CDR1 KGHDR, CDR2 SFDVKD. The CDR3 consists of 16 residues.